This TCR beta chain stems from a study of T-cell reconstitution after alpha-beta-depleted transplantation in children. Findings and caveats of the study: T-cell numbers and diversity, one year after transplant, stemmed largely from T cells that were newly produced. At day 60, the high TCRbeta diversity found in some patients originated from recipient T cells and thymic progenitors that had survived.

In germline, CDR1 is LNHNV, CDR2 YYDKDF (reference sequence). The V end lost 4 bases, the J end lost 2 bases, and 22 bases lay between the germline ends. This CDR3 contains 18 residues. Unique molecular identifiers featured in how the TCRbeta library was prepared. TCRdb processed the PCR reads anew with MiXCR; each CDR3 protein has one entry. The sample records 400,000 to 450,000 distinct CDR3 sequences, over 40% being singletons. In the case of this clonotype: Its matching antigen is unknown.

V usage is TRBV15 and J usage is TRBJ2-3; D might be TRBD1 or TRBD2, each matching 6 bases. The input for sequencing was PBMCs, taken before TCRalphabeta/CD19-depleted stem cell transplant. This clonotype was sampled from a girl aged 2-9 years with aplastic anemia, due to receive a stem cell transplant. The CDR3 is CATSTPLHPGAYTDTQYF. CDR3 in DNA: TGTGCCACCAGCACCCCTTTACATCCGGGGGCCTACACAGATACGCAGTATTTT. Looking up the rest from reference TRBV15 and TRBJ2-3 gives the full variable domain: DAMVIQNPRYQVTQFGKPVTLSCSQTLNHNVMYWYQQKSSQAPKLLFHYYDKDFNNEADTPDNFQSRRPNTSFCFLDIRSPGLGDTAMYLCATSTPLHPGAYTDTQYFGPGTRLTVL.